A selection of T cell receptor beta chains follows, all from one sample in a study of regulatory T cells in long-lasting Graves disease. Each CDR3 protein gets one entry after TCRdb re-called the multiplex PCR reads with MiXCR. The repertoire includes approximately 540,000 distinct CDR3 sequences, around 12% of them detected once, and almost 9% sits in the top ten. These data were likewise used in another study, on T cells in Graves' hyperthyroidism and ophthalmopathy.

Material: peripheral blood mononuclear cells (PBMCs), obtained at new diagnosis, from a patient treated with antithyroid drugs. These receptors all come from a woman in her twenties or thirties with Graves disease. The CDR3 runs from the conserved cysteine through the conserved F or W. A D gene is named only where the DNA matches it firmly.

>NA|TRBV20-1|TRBJ2-5
CSPPLTGGQETQYF
>NA|TRBV2|TRBJ2-1
CASLGFGRGNEQFF
>NA|TRBV24-1|TRBJ2-2
CATSATLITGELFF
>TRBD2|TRBV11-3|TRBJ2-7
CASSVGKRTSGSYEQYF
>TRBD2|TRBV5-6|TRBJ2-1
CASSSGLAGSSYNEQFF
>TRBD2|TRBV11-2|TRBJ2-3
CASSVSGRIDTQYF
>NA|TRBV19|TRBJ2-1
CASNGGMTYNEQFF
>NA|TRBV12-3/TRBV12-4|TRBJ1-2
CASSSGAYGYTF
>NA|TRBV7-2|TRBJ1-1
CASSLWGQNTEAFF
>TRBD1|TRBV12-3/TRBV12-4|TRBJ1-2
CASSLNPGGHGYTF
>TRBD1|TRBV11-1|TRBJ1-6
CASSSKTGLSSPLHF
>TRBD1|TRBV29-1|TRBJ2-7
CSASRDRGDEQYF
>TRBD1|TRBV11-3|TRBJ2-1
CASSLDQVGTGAWGEQFF
>NA|TRBV28|TRBJ1-6
CASTTNVGAGYNSPLHF
>NA|TRBV12-3/TRBV12-4|TRBJ1-3
CASSLARDTNSGNTIYF
>TRBD1|TRBV5-6|TRBJ2-2
CASSLDQGAGTGELFF
>NA|TRBV20-1|TRBJ1-2
CSASPPNPQGHGYTF
>TRBD2|TRBV28|TRBJ2-1
CASTVGAGRVGNEQFF
>TRBD1|TRBV6-4|TRBJ2-1
CASSDVFDRGARNEQFF
>NA|TRBV28|TRBJ2-7
CASSSSLYEQYF
>NA|TRBV28|TRBJ2-6
CASSPISTGANVLTF
>NA|TRBV7-2|TRBJ2-7
CASSLGPKLYEQYF
>TRBD2|TRBV5-1|TRBJ2-7
CASSPRLAGDYEQYF
>NA|TRBV20-1|TRBJ2-5
CSAAIKLGPLETQYF
>NA|TRBV27|TRBJ1-2
CASSLWSGEGYTF
>TRBD2|TRBV19|TRBJ2-1
CASSTASSGRANNEQFF